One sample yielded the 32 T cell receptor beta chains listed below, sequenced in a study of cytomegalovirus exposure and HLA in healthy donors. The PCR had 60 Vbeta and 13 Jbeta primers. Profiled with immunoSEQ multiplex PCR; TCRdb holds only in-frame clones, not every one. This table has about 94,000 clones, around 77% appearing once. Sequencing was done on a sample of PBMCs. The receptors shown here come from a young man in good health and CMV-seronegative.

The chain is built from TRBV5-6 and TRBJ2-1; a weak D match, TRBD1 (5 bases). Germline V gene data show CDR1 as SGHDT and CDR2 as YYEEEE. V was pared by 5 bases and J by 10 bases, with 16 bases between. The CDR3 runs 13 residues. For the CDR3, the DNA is TGTGCCAGCAGATTATCGACCAGGGCGGAGCAGTTCTTC. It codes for CASRLSTRAEQFF.

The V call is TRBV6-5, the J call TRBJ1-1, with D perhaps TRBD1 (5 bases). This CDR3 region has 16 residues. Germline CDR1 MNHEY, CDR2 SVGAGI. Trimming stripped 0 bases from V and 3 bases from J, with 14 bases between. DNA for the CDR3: TGTGCCAGCAGTTACTCGGGGTTAGGGGCTTACACTGAAGCTTTCTTT. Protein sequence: CASSYSGLGAYTEAFF.

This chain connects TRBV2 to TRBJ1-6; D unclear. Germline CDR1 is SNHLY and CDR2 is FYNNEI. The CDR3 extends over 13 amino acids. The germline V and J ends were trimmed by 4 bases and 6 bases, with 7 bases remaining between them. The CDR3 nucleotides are TGTGCCAGCAGTGGCAGGTCTAATTCACCCCTCCACTTT. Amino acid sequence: CASSGRSNSPLHF.

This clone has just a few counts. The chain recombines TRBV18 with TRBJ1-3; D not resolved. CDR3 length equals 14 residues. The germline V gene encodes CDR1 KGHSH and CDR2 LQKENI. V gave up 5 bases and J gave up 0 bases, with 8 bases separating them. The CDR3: CASSNQDSGNTIYF. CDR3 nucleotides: TGTGCCAGCTCAAACCAGGACTCTGGAAACACCATATATTTT.

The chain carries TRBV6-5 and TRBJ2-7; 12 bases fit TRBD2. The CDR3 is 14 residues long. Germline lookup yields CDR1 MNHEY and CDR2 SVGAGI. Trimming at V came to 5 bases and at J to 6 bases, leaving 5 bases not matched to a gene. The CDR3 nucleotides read TGTGCCAGCAGTCCCCTAGCGGGAGGGTCCGAGCAGTACTTC. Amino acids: CASSPLAGGSEQYF.

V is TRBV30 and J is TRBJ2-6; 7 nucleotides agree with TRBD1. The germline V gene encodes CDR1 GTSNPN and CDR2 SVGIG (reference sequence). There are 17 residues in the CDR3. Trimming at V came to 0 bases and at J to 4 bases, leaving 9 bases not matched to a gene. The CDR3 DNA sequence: TGTGCCTGGAGTGTGACAGGGTGGTCTACCGGGGCCAACGTCCTGACTTTC. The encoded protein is CAWSVTGWSTGANVLTF.

CDR3 protein: CASNWETAYEQYF. The CDR3 nucleotides read TGCGCCAGCAACTGGGAGACGGCCTACGAGCAGTACTTC. The chain is built from TRBV5-1 and TRBJ2-7; a possible D gene is TRBD2 (5 bases). V lost 6 bases to trimming and J lost 2 bases, with 12 bases between them. The CDR3 is 13 residues long. Germline CDR1 reads SGHRS; CDR2 reads YFSETQ.

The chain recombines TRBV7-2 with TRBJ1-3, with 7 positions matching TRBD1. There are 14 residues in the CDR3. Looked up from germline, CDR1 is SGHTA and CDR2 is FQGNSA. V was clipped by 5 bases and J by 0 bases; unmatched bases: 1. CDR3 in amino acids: CASSPGGSGNTIYF. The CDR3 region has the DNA TGTGCCAGCAGCCCAGGGGGCTCTGGAAACACCATATATTTT.

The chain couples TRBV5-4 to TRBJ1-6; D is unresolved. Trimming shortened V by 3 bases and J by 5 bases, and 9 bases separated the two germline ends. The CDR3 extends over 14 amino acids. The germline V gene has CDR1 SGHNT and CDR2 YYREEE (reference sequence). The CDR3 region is CASSWAGNNSPLHF. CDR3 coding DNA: TGTGCCAGCAGCTGGGCGGGGAATAATTCACCCCTCCACTTT.

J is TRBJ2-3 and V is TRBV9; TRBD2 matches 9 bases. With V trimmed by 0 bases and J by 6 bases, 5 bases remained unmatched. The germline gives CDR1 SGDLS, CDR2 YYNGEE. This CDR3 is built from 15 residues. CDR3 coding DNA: TGTGCCAGCAGCGTAGGGGGACTAGCATACGATACGCAGTATTTT. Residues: CASSVGGLAYDTQYF.

CDR3 amino acids: CASSLQTNTGELFF. The DNA of the CDR3 is TGTGCCAGCAGCTTACAAACGAACACCGGGGAGCTGTTTTTT. The chain links TRBV7-2 to TRBJ2-2, with D uncertain. This CDR3 is 14 amino acids long. From germline, CDR1 is SGHTA and CDR2 FQGNSA. V lost 2 bases to trimming and J lost 0 bases, with 4 bases between them.

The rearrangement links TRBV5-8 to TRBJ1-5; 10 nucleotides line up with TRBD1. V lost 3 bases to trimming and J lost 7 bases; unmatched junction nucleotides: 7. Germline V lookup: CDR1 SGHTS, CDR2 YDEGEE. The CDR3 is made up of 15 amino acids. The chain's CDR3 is CASSSMTGGEQPQHF. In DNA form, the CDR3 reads TGTGCCAGCAGCTCCATGACAGGGGGCGAACAGCCCCAGCATTTT.

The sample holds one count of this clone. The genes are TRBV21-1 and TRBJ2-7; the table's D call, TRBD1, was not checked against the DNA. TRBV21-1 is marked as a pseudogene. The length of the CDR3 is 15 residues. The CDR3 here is CASSKGQGVSYEQYF. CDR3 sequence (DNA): TGTGCCAGCAGCAAAGGACAGGGGGTCTCCTACGAGCAGTACTTC.

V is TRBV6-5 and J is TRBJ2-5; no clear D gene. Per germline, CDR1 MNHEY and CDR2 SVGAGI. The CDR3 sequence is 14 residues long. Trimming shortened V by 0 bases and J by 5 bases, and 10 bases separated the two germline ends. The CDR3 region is CASSYSVAQETQYF. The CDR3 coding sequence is TGTGCCAGCAGTTACTCGGTGGCCCAGGAGACCCAGTACTTC.

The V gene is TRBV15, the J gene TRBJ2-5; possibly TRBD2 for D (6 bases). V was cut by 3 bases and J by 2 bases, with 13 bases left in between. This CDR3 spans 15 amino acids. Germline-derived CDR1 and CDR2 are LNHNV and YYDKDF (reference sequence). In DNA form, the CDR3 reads TGTGCCACCAGCAGGGCCCTAGCGAGGCAAGAGACCCAGTACTTC. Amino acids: CATSRALARQETQYF.

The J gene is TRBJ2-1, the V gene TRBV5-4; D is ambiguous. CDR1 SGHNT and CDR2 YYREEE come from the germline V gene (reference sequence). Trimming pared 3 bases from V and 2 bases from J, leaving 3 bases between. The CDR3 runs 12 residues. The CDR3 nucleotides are TGTGCCAGCAGCTCCACCTACAATGAGCAGTTCTTC. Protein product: CASSSTYNEQFF.

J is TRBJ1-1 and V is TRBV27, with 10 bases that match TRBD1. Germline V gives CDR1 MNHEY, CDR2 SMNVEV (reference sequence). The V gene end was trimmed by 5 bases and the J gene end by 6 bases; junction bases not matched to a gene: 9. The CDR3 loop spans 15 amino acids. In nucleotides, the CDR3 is TGTGCCAGCAGTACTCGGGACAGGGGCAGACCTGAAGCTTTCTTT. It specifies CASSTRDRGRPEAFF.

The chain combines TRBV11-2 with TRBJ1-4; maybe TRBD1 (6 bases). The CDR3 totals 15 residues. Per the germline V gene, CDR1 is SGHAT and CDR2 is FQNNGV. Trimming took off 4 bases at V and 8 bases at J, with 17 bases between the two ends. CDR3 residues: CASSSPPGTQEKLFF. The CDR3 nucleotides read TGTGCCAGCAGCTCACCGCCTGGGACACAGGAAAAACTGTTTTTT.

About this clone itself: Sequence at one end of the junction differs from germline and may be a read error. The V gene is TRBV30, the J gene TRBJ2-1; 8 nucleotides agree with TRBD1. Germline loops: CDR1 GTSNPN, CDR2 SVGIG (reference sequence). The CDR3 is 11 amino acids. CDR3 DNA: TGTGCCTGGGGATTAGGACAGGGCCGAATCTTC. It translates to CAWGLGQGRIF.

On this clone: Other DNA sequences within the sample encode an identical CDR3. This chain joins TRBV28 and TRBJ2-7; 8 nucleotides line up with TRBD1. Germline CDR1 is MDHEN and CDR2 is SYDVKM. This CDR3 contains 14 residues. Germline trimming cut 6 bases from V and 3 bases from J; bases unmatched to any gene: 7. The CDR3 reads CASSYRGTDYEQYF. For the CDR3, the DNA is TGTGCCAGCAGCTACAGGGGGACGGACTACGAGCAGTACTTC.

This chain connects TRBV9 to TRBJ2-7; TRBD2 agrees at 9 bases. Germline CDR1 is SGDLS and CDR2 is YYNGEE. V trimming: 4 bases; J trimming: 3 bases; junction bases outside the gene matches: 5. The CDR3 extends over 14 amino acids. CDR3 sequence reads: CASSPAGGNYEQYF. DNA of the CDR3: TGTGCCAGCAGCCCAGCGGGAGGAAACTACGAGCAGTACTTC. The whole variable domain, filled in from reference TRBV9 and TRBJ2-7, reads DSGVTQTPKHLITATGQRVTLRCSPRSGDLSVYWYQQSLDQGLQFLIQYYNGEERAKGNILERFSAQQFPDLHSELNLSSLELGDSALYFCASSPAGGNYEQYFGPGTRLTVT.

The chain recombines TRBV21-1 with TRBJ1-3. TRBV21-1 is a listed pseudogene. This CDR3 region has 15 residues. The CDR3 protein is CASSKLKGSGNTIYF. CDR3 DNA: TGTGCCAGCAGCAAACTGAAAGGGAGTGGAAACACCATATATTTT.

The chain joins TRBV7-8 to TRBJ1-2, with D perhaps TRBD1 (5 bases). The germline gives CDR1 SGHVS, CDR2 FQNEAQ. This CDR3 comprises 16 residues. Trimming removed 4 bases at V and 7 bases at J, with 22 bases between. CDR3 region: CASSSHETALLSGYTF. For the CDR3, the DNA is TGTGCCAGCAGCTCACACGAGACAGCGCTATTGAGTGGCTACACCTTC. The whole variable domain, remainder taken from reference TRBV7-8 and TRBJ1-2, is GAGVSQSPRYKVAKRGQDVALRCDPISGHVSLFWYQQALGQGPEFLTYFQNEAQLDKSGLPSDRFFAERPEGSVSTLKIQRTQQEDSAVYLCASSSHETALLSGYTFGSGTRLTVV.

The CDR3 DNA follows: TGCGCCAGCAGCTTGGGGGCTGCGGGGGTGGACAATGAGCAGTTCTTC. Amino acids: CASSLGAAGVDNEQFF. The genes are TRBV5-1 and TRBJ2-1; 7 bases align to TRBD2. CDR1 is SGHRS, CDR2 YFSETQ, per germline. The CDR3 extends over 16 amino acids. V gave up 0 bases and J gave up 5 bases; unmatched junction bases: 8.

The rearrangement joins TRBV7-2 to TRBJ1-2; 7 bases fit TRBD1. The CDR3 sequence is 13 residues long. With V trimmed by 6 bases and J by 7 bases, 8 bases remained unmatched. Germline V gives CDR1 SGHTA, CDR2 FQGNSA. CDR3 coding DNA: TGTGCCAGCAGACAGACAGGGTTTTCTGGCTACACCTTC. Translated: CASRQTGFSGYTF.

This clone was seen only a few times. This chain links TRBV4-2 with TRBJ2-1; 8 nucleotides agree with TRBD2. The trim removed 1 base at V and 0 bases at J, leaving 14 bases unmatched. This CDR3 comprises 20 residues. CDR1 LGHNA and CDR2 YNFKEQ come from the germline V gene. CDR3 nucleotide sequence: TGTGCCAGCAGCCAAGTTCAACCCAGCGGGGGACTTAGCTCCTACAATGAGCAGTTCTTC. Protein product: CASSQVQPSGGLSSYNEQFF.

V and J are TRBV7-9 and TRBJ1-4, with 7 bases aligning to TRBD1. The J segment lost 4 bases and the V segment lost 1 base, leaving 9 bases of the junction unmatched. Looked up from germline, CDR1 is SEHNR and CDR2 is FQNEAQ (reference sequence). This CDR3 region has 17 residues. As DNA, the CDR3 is TGTGCCAGCAGCTTAGTTCAGGGGGGCTGGAGTAATGAAAAACTGTTTTTT. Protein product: CASSLVQGGWSNEKLFF.

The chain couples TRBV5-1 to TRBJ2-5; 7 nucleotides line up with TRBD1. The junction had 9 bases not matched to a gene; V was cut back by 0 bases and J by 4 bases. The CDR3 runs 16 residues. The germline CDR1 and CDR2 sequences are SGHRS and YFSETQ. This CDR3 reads CASSLGGTGASETQYF. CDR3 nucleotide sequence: TGCGCCAGCAGCTTGGGAGGTACAGGGGCTTCAGAGACCCAGTACTTC. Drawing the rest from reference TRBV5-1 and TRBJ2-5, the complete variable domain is KAGVTQTPRYLIKTRGQQVTLSCSPISGHRSVSWYQQTPGQGLQFLFEYFSETQRNKGNFPGRFSGRQFSNSRSEMNVSTLELGDSALYLCASSLGGTGASETQYFGPGTRLLVL.

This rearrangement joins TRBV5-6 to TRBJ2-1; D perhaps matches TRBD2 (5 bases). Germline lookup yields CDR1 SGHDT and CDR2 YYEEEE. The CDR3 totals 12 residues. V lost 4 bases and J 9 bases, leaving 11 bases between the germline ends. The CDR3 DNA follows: TGTGCCAGCAGCCGGGATATTACTGAGCAGTTCTTC. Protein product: CASSRDITEQFF.

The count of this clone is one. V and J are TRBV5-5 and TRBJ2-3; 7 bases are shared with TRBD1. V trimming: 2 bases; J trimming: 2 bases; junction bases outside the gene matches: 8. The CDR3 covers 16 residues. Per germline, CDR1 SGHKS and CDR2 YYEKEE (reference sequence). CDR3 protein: CASSFPDRETTDTQYF. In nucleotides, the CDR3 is TGTGCCAGCAGCTTCCCAGACAGGGAGACCACAGATACGCAGTATTTT.

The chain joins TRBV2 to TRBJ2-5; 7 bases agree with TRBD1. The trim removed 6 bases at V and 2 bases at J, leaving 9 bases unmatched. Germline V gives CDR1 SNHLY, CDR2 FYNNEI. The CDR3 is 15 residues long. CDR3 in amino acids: CASRNRDSVQETQYF. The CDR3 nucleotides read TGTGCCAGCAGGAACCGGGACAGCGTACAAGAGACCCAGTACTTC.

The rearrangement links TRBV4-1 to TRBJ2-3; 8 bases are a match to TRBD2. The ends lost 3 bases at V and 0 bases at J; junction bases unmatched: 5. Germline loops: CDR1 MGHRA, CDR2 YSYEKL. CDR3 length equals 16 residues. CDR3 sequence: CASSHPGTRSTDTQYF. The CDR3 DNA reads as TGCGCCAGCAGCCATCCCGGGACTAGAAGCACAGATACGCAGTATTTT.